These T cell receptor beta chains were read from a single sample in a study of PD-1 blockade in classical Hodgkin lymphoma. Produced via immunoSEQ multiplex PCR; TCRdb's table is partial and in-frame only. The sample records about 97,000 clones, 80% to 85% being singletons. The material was peripheral blood mononuclear cells (PBMCs), obtained at baseline. The origin of the receptors is a human donor with classical Hodgkin lymphoma. Each CDR3 is given with its conserved first and last residue. Fields, in order: clone size, J gene, V gene, D gene, CDR3 protein, CDR3 DNA. The D gene is left open where the match is weak. A row's size may be missing; if present it is once, few, many or a size class.

abundance: many
j_gene: TRBJ1-4
v_gene: TRBV29-1
d_gene: TRBD1
CDR3aa: CSVRDRGATNEKLFF
CDR3nt: TGCAGCGTCCGGGACAGGGGGGCAACTAATGAAAAACTGTTTTTT

abundance: .
j_gene: TRBJ2-3
v_gene: TRBV27
d_gene: TRBD2
CDR3aa: CASSSDLAGGPFSSRDTQYF
CDR3nt: TGTGCCAGCAGTTCGGATCTAGCGGGGGGCCCCTTTTCTAGCAGAGATACGCAGTATTTT

abundance: .
j_gene: TRBJ2-2
v_gene: TRBV30
d_gene: TRBD2
CDR3aa: CAWSPSSGRAKSGELFF
CDR3nt: TGTGCCTGGAGTCCCTCTAGCGGGAGGGCCAAATCCGGGGAGCTGTTTTTT

abundance: .
j_gene: TRBJ2-7
v_gene: TRBV5-1
d_gene: TRBD1
CDR3aa: CASSPGQGIFSYEQYF
CDR3nt: TGCGCCAGCAGCCCAGGACAGGGAATCTTCTCCTACGAGCAGTACTTC

abundance: once
j_gene: TRBJ1-3
v_gene: TRBV18
d_gene: .
CDR3aa: CASSFGPSDSGNTIYF
CDR3nt: TGTGCCAGCTCATTCGGGCCCTCCGACTCTGGAAACACCATATATTTT

abundance: .
j_gene: TRBJ2-3
v_gene: TRBV7-9
d_gene: TRBD2
CDR3aa: CASSLGPAGSTDTQYF
CDR3nt: TGTGCCAGCAGCTTAGGCCCAGCGGGAAGCACAGATACGCAGTATTTT

abundance: .
j_gene: TRBJ2-3
v_gene: TRBV5-6
d_gene: .
CDR3aa: CASRPDPGADTQYF
CDR3nt: TGTGCCAGCAGGCCGGACCCGGGAGCAGATACGCAGTATTTT

abundance: .
j_gene: TRBJ2-5
v_gene: TRBV5-1
d_gene: TRBD2
CDR3aa: CASSSDLAGLETQYF
CDR3nt: TGCGCCAGCAGCTCGGACTTAGCGGGACTGGAGACCCAGTACTTC

abundance: few
j_gene: TRBJ2-1
v_gene: TRBV4-2
d_gene: TRBD2
CDR3aa: CASSQGQEGGPGNEQFF
CDR3nt: TGTGCCAGCAGCCAAGGTCAAGAGGGAGGGCCGGGCAATGAGCAGTTCTTC

abundance: .
j_gene: TRBJ2-5
v_gene: TRBV2
d_gene: .
CDR3aa: CASRHERRQQETQYF
CDR3nt: TGTGCCAGCAGGCACGAAAGGCGACAACAAGAGACCCAGTACTTC

abundance: .
j_gene: TRBJ2-1
v_gene: TRBV6-6
d_gene: TRBD2
CDR3aa: CASSYSATSGRNEQFF
CDR3nt: TGTGCCAGCAGTTACTCGGCGACTAGCGGGAGGAATGAGCAGTTCTTC

abundance: .
j_gene: TRBJ2-6
v_gene: TRBV27
d_gene: .
CDR3aa: CASSLWGSGANVLTF
CDR3nt: TGTGCCAGCAGTTTATGGGGGTCTGGGGCCAACGTCCTGACTTTC

abundance: .
j_gene: TRBJ2-1
v_gene: TRBV7-2
d_gene: .
CDR3aa: CASSQQINEQFF
CDR3nt: TGTGCCAGCAGCCAACAGATAAATGAGCAGTTCTTC

abundance: .
j_gene: TRBJ2-1
v_gene: TRBV10-3
d_gene: TRBD2
CDR3aa: CAISESGRIYEQFF
CDR3nt: TGTGCCATCAGTGAGTCCGGGAGGATCTATGAGCAGTTCTTC

abundance: few
j_gene: TRBJ2-4
v_gene: TRBV9
d_gene: TRBD1
CDR3aa: CASSVDGTGGNIQYF
CDR3nt: TGTGCCAGCAGCGTAGACGGGACAGGGGGAAACATTCAGTACTTC

abundance: .
j_gene: TRBJ2-1
v_gene: TRBV18
d_gene: .
CDR3aa: CASSQIKRSSYNEQFF
CDR3nt: TGTGCCAGCTCACAAATTAAGCGGAGCTCCTACAATGAGCAGTTCTTC